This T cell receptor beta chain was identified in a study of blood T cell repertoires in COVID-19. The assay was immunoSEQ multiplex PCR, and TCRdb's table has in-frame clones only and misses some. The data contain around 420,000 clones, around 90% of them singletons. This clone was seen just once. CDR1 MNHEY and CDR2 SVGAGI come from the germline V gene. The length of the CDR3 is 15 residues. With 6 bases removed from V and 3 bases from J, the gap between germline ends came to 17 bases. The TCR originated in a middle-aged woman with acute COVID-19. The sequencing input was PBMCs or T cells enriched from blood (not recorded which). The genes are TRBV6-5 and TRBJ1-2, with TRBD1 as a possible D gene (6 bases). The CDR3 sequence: CASSQGGVHDYGYTF. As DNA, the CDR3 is TGTGCCAGCAGCCAAGGGGGAGTTCATGACTATGGCTACACCTTC.